Many counts were recorded for the clone carrying this TCR beta chain. Its specificity is unknown. The method was immunoSEQ multiplex PCR; TCRdb's version includes in-frame clones alone and lacks a portion of them. The table has nearly 1,000,000 clones, 60% to 85% seen once. Partitioning of CD4+ cells yielded a CD45RA+ naive subset and a CD45RA-negative memory subset. The data belong to a study of shared clonotypes between healthy human individuals. General study results and limits: Tissues were not sampled, only blood, and their repertoires likely differ. Although depth was large, rarefaction showed that sequencing of the sorted subsets was incomplete.

The CDR3 length is 14 residues. Trimming removed 2 bases from V and 0 bases from J, with 7 bases in between. The germline CDR1 and CDR2 sequences are SGHVT and SQSDAQ. The sequenced sample consisted of memory CD4+ T cells sorted from blood. The subset here: CD45RA-negative fraction. The chain uses TRBV7-4 and TRBJ1-1; D remains unclear. The sequence came from a man between 18 and 29 years old in good health. The chain's CDR3 is CASSLRLMNTEAFF. CDR3 in DNA: TGTGCCAGCAGCTTACGCCTCATGAACACTGAAGCTTTCTTT.